This entry lists 16 T cell receptor beta chains sequenced from one sample in a study of T cell responses to AZD1222 COVID-19 vaccine. Data came from immunoSEQ multiplex PCR; TCRdb stores just in-frame clones and leaves some out. The table lists more than 140,000 clones, around 88% of them singletons. Sequenced material: peripheral blood, taken on day 0 of MenACWY control vaccination. Receptor source: an adult in good health.

The rearrangement joins TRBV4-3 to TRBJ1-5; D is unclear. The CDR3 has 14 amino acids. The germline CDR1 and CDR2 sequences are LGHNA and YSLEER. V was shortened by 0 bases and J by 0 bases, with 3 bases between the two germline ends. The chain's CDR3 is CASSQEYSNQPQHF. The CDR3 bases are TGCGCCAGCAGCCAAGAGTATAGCAATCAGCCCCAGCATTTT.

The rearrangement links TRBV6-5 to TRBJ2-1, with D unclear. CDR3 length equals 15 residues. Deletions cut 4 bases from V and 4 bases from J, with 14 bases between. The germline gives CDR1 MNHEY, CDR2 SVGAGI. The CDR3 here is CASSFGLPTYNEQFF. The DNA of the CDR3 is TGTGCCAGCAGTTTTGGGCTACCCACGTACAATGAGCAGTTCTTC.

This chain links TRBV11-3 with TRBJ1-1; tentative D call: TRBD1 (6 bases). The CDR3 consists of 17 residues. Germline V gene sequence: CDR1 SGHNT, CDR2 YENEEA. The V gene lost 5 bases and the J gene lost 0 bases, with 19 bases spanning the gap. This CDR3 is CASSPPGGLAMNTEAFF. CDR3 sequence (DNA): TGTGCCAGCAGCCCCCCGGGGGGCCTCGCAATGAACACTGAAGCTTTCTTT.

V usage is TRBV27 and J usage is TRBJ1-6; TRBD1 matches 8 bases. The V gene's germline CDR1 is MNHEY and CDR2 SMNVEV (reference sequence). V was pared by 4 bases and J by 0 bases, with 5 bases of the junction left unmatched. The CDR3 length is 17 residues. The CDR3 loop is CASSSDRASSYNSPLHF. For the CDR3, the DNA is TGTGCCAGCAGTTCGGACAGGGCAAGCTCCTATAATTCACCCCTCCACTTT.

The V gene is TRBV30, the J gene TRBJ1-2; the match to TRBD1 covers 12 bases. Germline V gene sequence: CDR1 GTSNPN, CDR2 SVGIG (reference sequence). CDR3 length equals 14 residues. Unmatched junction bases numbered 9, after V lost 6 bases and J lost 7 bases. The CDR3 loop reads CACPGQGARSGYTF. CDR3 nucleotide sequence: TGTGCCTGCCCGGGACAGGGGGCGAGAAGTGGCTACACCTTC.

V usage is TRBV3-1 (or the pseudogene TRBV3-2) and J usage is TRBJ1-1, with 9 bases that match TRBD1. V was clipped by 4 bases and J by 11 bases; unmatched bases: 11. CDR1 LGHDT and CDR2 YNNKEL come from the germline V gene (reference sequence). The CDR3 has 14 amino acids. The CDR3 sequence is CASSRSGDRVEAFF. The CDR3 DNA is TGTGCCAGCAGCCGGTCCGGGGACAGGGTGGAGGCTTTCTTT.

The chain has TRBV7-2 and TRBJ1-6, with TRBD1 as a possible D gene (5 bases). The V and J ends lost 5 bases and 13 bases respectively, with 15 bases between them. The CDR3 totals 13 residues. The germline gives CDR1 SGHTA, CDR2 FQGNSA. The CDR3 sequence is CASSLRDQHPLHF. The CDR3 bases are TGTGCCAGCAGCCTTAGGGACCAGCACCCCCTCCACTTT.

Concerning this clone itself: This CDR3 is also generated by other DNA sequences in the sample. The V gene is TRBV7-2, the J gene TRBJ1-1; D unclear. The CDR3 length is 13 residues. V was trimmed by 2 bases and J by 0 bases, leaving 4 bases between them. The germline V gene encodes CDR1 SGHTA and CDR2 FQGNSA. The chain's CDR3 is CASSLRLNTEAFF. Here the CDR3 DNA reads TGTGCCAGCAGCTTAAGGCTGAACACTGAAGCTTTCTTT.

The chain links TRBV28 to TRBJ1-4; D might be TRBD1 (6 bases). CDR1 MDHEN and CDR2 SYDVKM come from the germline V gene. This CDR3 comprises 15 residues. V was shortened by 5 bases and J by 7 bases, with 17 bases between the two germline ends. CDR3 protein: CASSTTRATGEKLFF. CDR3 DNA: TGTGCCAGCAGTACAACCCGCGCGACAGGTGAAAAACTGTTTTTT.

This chain joins TRBV9 and TRBJ1-3, with D unresolved. Germline CDR1 is SGDLS and CDR2 is YYNGEE. The CDR3 has 12 amino acids. The V end was cut by 0 bases, the J end by 2 bases, with 0 bases between. CDR3 DNA: TGTGCCAGCAGCGTAGCTGGAAACACCATATATTTT. Translating it yields CASSVAGNTIYF.

The chain has TRBV7-9 and TRBJ1-1; 7 bases are a match to TRBD1. V shed 5 bases, J shed 7 bases, and the junction held 7 bases outside the gene matches. Germline CDR1 SEHNR, CDR2 FQNEAQ (reference sequence). CDR3 size: 13 residues. Written as DNA, the CDR3 is TGTGCCAGCAGCACCGGGACAGCCCTTGAAGCTTTCTTT. It yields the protein CASSTGTALEAFF.

This rearrangement joins TRBV7-3 to TRBJ2-6; TRBD1 agrees at 7 bases. After removal of 6 bases from V and 4 bases from J, the junction contained 18 bases not matched to a gene. The CDR3 loop spans 19 amino acids. Germline V gives CDR1 SGHTA, CDR2 FQGTGA. The CDR3 DNA follows: TGTGCCAGCAGGGCCGCCGCGACAGGGTCATCTCTGGGGGCCAACGTCCTGACTTTC. Translating gives CASRAAATGSSLGANVLTF.

The chain couples TRBV7-2 to TRBJ2-5; 12 nucleotides align to TRBD2. The CDR3 spans 17 residues. The germline V gene encodes CDR1 SGHTA and CDR2 FQGNSA. With V trimmed by 6 bases and J by 0 bases, 8 bases remained unmatched. This chain's CDR3 is CASRGGTSGPYQETQYF. The DNA for the CDR3 is TGTGCCAGCAGGGGGGGGACTAGCGGGCCTTACCAAGAGACCCAGTACTTC.

The chain uses TRBV19 and TRBJ1-2, with D unclear. Per the germline V gene, CDR1 is LNHDA and CDR2 is SQIVND (reference sequence). V lost 9 bases and J 8 bases, leaving 19 bases between the germline ends. The CDR3 is 13 residues long. The CDR3 nucleotides read TGTGCCAGCAAACGGGAGATTTTGGGAGGCTACACCTTC. Translation gives CASKREILGGYTF.

This clone was counted once. CDR3 DNA sequence: TGTGCCAGCAGTGACAGGGGCGCCTACAATGAGCAGTTCTTC. Translating it yields CASSDRGAYNEQFF. The V call is TRBV6-1, the J call TRBJ2-1; D might be TRBD1 (6 bases). The CDR3 sequence is 14 residues long. Germline V gene sequence: CDR1 MNHNS, CDR2 SASEGT. The germline V and J ends were trimmed by 3 bases and 2 bases, with 8 bases remaining between them.

This chain joins TRBV7-2 and TRBJ2-1; D unresolved. This CDR3 is 16 amino acids long. The germline CDR1 and CDR2 sequences are SGHTA and FQGNSA. The V end lost 3 bases, the J end lost 0 bases, and 12 bases lay between the germline ends. CDR3 nucleotides: TGTGCCAGCAGCTTCAGGACCACCAACTCCTACAATGAGCAGTTCTTC. Its protein product is CASSFRTTNSYNEQFF.